This T cell receptor beta chain was identified during a study of cytomegalovirus exposure and HLA in healthy donors. Study conclusions and caveats: Later analysis demonstrated an association between a missense DCLRE1C variant and TCR beta V- and J-gene trimming.

J lost 2 bases, V lost 3 bases, and 6 bases had no gene match. The V gene's germline CDR1 is SGHNT and CDR2 YYREEE (reference sequence). The CDR3 contains 17 residues. 13 Jbeta primers and 60 Vbeta primers were used for the PCR. Authors' data handling: In a later analysis, the count reached 75 million to 90 million unique TCR beta chains, with 8.5 million to 14 million shared. Generated by immunoSEQ multiplex PCR, the TCRdb table keeps only in-frame clones and is missing some. V, J and clone size were drawn from that table, and D and trimming were deduced from the DNA. The sample lists approximately 150,000 clones, around 78% occurring once. A note on this clone: As yet, its antigen is unknown.

Sample: PBMCs. This sequence joins TRBV5-4 and TRBJ2-3; 13 positions match TRBD2. This TCR derives from a woman aged 40 to 55 in good health and CMV-seronegative. The CDR3 bases are TGTGCCAGCAGCTCCGGACTAGCGGGAGCCTTCACAGATACGCAGTATTTT. Amino acids: CASSSGLAGAFTDTQYF.